Sequencing of this T cell receptor (beta chain) was carried out in a study of T cells in Graves' hyperthyroidism and ophthalmopathy. Study as a whole: Initial diagnosis, before any treatment, was when peripheral blood was collected.

Researchers barred patients who had uncontrolled infection, other autoimmune disease, pregnancy or lactation. The CDR3 contains 13 residues. Trimming stripped 5 bases from V and 7 bases from J, with 15 bases between. The V gene's germline CDR1 is MNHEY and CDR2 SMNVEV (reference sequence). The investigators amplified TCR beta CDR3 regions from RNA transcripts. During a first-round RT-PCR of the TCR CDR3, the HTBI primer set was used. TCRdb reprocessed the multiplex PCR reads with MiXCR, giving one entry per CDR3 protein. The top ten hold roughly 8.5% of the sample, which has some 300,000 distinct CDR3 sequences, about 14% seen once. This clonotype appeared many times.

The chain couples TRBV27 to TRBJ2-7; no firm D call. The receptor was isolated from a woman aged 25 to 39 with Graves' hyperthyroidism that later progressed to Graves' ophthalmopathy. The sequenced sample consisted of blood. CDR3: CASSRDPPTEQYF. DNA for the CDR3: TGTGCCAGCAGTCGCGACCCCCCAACGGAGCAGTACTTC.